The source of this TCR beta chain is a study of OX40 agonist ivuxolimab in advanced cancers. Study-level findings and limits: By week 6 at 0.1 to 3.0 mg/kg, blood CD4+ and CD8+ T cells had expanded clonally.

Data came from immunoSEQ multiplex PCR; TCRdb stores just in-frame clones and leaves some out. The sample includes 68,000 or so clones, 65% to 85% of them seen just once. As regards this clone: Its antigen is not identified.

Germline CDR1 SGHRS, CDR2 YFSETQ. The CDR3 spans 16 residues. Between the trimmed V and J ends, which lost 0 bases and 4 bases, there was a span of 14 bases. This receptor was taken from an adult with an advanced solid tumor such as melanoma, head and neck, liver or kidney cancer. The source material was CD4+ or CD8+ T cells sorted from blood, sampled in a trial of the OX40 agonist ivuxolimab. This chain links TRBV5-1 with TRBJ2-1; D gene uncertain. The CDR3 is CASSLVPVSGYNEQFF. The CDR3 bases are TGCGCCAGCAGCTTGGTTCCAGTGAGTGGGTACAATGAGCAGTTCTTC.